Listed here is a single T cell receptor (beta chain). The assay was run at deep level. Measured with immunoSEQ multiplex PCR; TCRdb has only the in-frame clones, and not every one. This sample has roughly 500,000 clones, with 76% found just once. The sample comes from a study of shared clonotypes between healthy human individuals. The CDR3 covers 12 residues. In germline, CDR1 is SGHTA, CDR2 FQGNSA. Trimming removed 1 base at V and 7 bases at J, with 8 bases between. Those who donated, Caucasian adults without exception, all lived in Nashville, Tennessee. Sequencing input: PBMCs. The receptor comes from a woman aged 40 to 50 in good health. Some clones in this sample may be carry-over from other donors' samples. The V and J genes are TRBV7-2 and TRBJ2-7; tentative D call: TRBD2 (6 bases). CDR3 amino acids: CASSLGRGEQYF. The CDR3 DNA is TGTGCCAGCAGCTTAGGGCGGGGTGAGCAGTACTTC.